The 21 T cell receptor beta chains below come from one sample, sequenced in a study of blood T cell repertoires in COVID-19. The protocol was immunoSEQ multiplex PCR, while the TCRdb copy is restricted to in-frame clones and leaves out a portion. The sample contains 70,000 to 100,000 clones, 90% to 95% of which appear only once. The specimen sequenced was peripheral blood. These receptors all come from a man between 60 and 75 years old with acute or convalescent COVID-19.

The chain uses TRBV19 and TRBJ1-5; D may be TRBD1 (6 bases). The CDR3 sequence is 14 residues long. Germline CDR1 LNHDA, CDR2 SQIVND (reference sequence). Trimming stripped 6 bases from V and 0 bases from J, with 9 bases between. The DNA of the CDR3 is TGTGCCAGTAGAGGCAGGGGTAGCAATCAGCCCCAGCATTTT. Translation: CASRGRGSNQPQHF.

This clone was seen a single time. The genes are TRBV12-5 and TRBJ2-3; 9 bases agree with TRBD2. After removal of 1 base from V and 2 bases from J, the junction contained 7 bases not matched to a gene. The germline gives CDR1 LGHNT, CDR2 FRNRAP. The CDR3 loop spans 17 amino acids. The CDR3 loop reads CASGLDASGTVTDTQYF. In DNA form, the CDR3 reads TGTGCTAGTGGTTTGGACGCTAGCGGGACGGTCACAGATACGCAGTATTTT.

The CDR3 DNA reads as TGTGCCACCCTCGAAATTAGCTATGATCAGCCCCAGCATTTT. Translated, it gives CATLEISYDQPQHF. V usage is TRBV6-5 and J usage is TRBJ1-5; D ambiguous. Germline CDR1 and CDR2: MNHEY and SVGAGI. V was trimmed by 10 bases and J by 5 bases, leaving 18 bases between them. The CDR3 totals 14 residues.

The chain is built from TRBV5-6 and TRBJ1-4, with D possibly being TRBD1 (5 bases). V was shortened by 2 bases and J by 1 base, with 12 bases between the two germline ends. The CDR3 totals 16 residues. Per the germline V gene, CDR1 is SGHDT and CDR2 is YYEEEE. CDR3 DNA: TGTGCCAGCAGCTTTCGACAGCCACTAACTAATGAAAAACTGTTTTTT. It codes for CASSFRQPLTNEKLFF.

The chain joins TRBV5-6 to TRBJ1-1, with a possible D match to TRBD1 (6 bases). The V gene lost 0 bases and the J gene lost 2 bases, with 11 bases spanning the gap. The V gene's germline CDR1 is SGHDT and CDR2 YYEEEE. This CDR3 comprises 15 residues. The CDR3 sequence is CASSLGAQGNTEAFF. CDR3 DNA: TGTGCCAGCAGCTTGGGTGCACAGGGAAACACTGAAGCTTTCTTT.

The chain has TRBV4-3 and TRBJ2-7, with D perhaps TRBD1 (5 bases). The CDR3 extends over 14 amino acids. Looked up from germline, CDR1 is LGHNA and CDR2 is YSLEER. Trimming took off 0 bases at V and 4 bases at J, with 10 bases between the two ends. CDR3: CASSQEARAYEQYF. In DNA, the CDR3 is TGCGCCAGCAGCCAAGAAGCCAGGGCTTACGAGCAGTACTTC.

The V gene is TRBV27, the J gene TRBJ2-7, with 12 bases identical to TRBD2. The V and J ends lost 9 bases and 5 bases, in that order; junction bases with no gene match: 5. Germline assignment: CDR1 MNHEY and CDR2 SMNVEV (reference sequence). This CDR3 spans 13 amino acids. The CDR3 sequence: CASGTSGYHEQYF. The CDR3 DNA reads TGTGCCAGTGGGACTAGCGGGTACCACGAGCAGTACTTC.

This rearrangement joins TRBV12-5 to TRBJ2-1, with 12 bases aligning to TRBD2. CDR3 length: 16 residues. Germline CDR1 LGHNT, CDR2 FRNRAP. The V gene end was trimmed by 6 bases and the J gene end by 7 bases; junction bases not matched to a gene: 10. The CDR3 nucleotides read TGTGCTAGTGGGCGGGAAGGACTAGCGGGGCGTAATGAGCAGTTCTTC. As protein: CASGREGLAGRNEQFF. Supplemented by reference TRBV12-5 and TRBJ2-1, the full variable domain reads DARVTQTPRHKVTEMGQEVTMRCQPILGHNTVFWYRQTMMQGLELLAYFRNRAPLDDSGMPKDRFSAEMPDATLATLKIQPSEPRDSAVYFCASGREGLAGRNEQFFGPGTRLTVL.

This clone showed up just once. This rearrangement joins TRBV9 to TRBJ2-7; 8 positions match TRBD2. The CDR3 covers 14 residues. Germline V gives CDR1 SGDLS, CDR2 YYNGEE. J lost 0 bases, V lost 4 bases, and 3 bases had no gene match. The CDR3 DNA reads TGTGCCAGCAGCACTAGCGGTAACTCCTACGAGCAGTACTTC. It translates to CASSTSGNSYEQYF.

V and J are TRBV19 and TRBJ1-5, with a possible D match to TRBD1 (6 bases). V was pared by 6 bases and J by 1 base, with 10 bases between. The CDR3 covers 14 residues. The V gene's germline CDR1 is LNHDA and CDR2 SQIVND (reference sequence). The CDR3 sequence is CASRGGGSNQPQHF. The CDR3 DNA is TGTGCCAGTAGAGGGGGGGGAAGCAATCAGCCCCAGCATTTT.

The J gene is TRBJ2-7, the V gene TRBV6-5, with TRBD2 matching over 8 bases. The junction had 11 bases not matched to a gene; V was cut back by 4 bases and J by 6 bases. Per germline, CDR1 MNHEY and CDR2 SVGAGI. The CDR3 runs 15 residues. CDR3 DNA sequence: TGTGCCAGCAGTTTAAGTTGGCCTAGCGGGTCCGAGCAGTACTTC. It specifies CASSLSWPSGSEQYF.

A remark on this clone: A junction boundary mismatches the germline segment, possibly from a read error. The gene calls are TRBV5-1 and TRBJ2-5; TRBD2 aligns across 9 bases. The germline V gene has CDR1 SGHRS and CDR2 YFSETQ. The CDR3 length is 13 residues. The CDR3 protein is CASSLAGTSPGDF. The CDR3 bases are TGCGCCAGCAGCTTGGCCGGGACTAGCCCCGGGGACTTC.

The chain carries TRBV6-2 or TRBV6-3 and TRBJ2-3; perhaps TRBD2 as D (6 bases). Trimming took 2 bases from V and 2 from J, leaving 23 bases between them. CDR1 is MNHEY and CDR2 is SVGEGT in the germline V gene. This CDR3 contains 19 residues. The CDR3 protein is CASSYPNSGSSVFTDTQYF. CDR3 DNA sequence: TGTGCCAGCAGTTACCCCAATAGCGGAAGCTCGGTTTTCACAGATACGCAGTATTTT.

This clone was recorded only once. The chain carries TRBV6-5 and TRBJ1-3, with D uncertain. Trimming took off 7 bases at V and 0 bases at J, with 7 bases between the two ends. This CDR3 is 13 amino acids long. Germline values: CDR1 MNHEY, CDR2 SVGAGI. The CDR3 loop reads CASTTYSGNTIYF. CDR3 sequence (DNA): TGTGCCAGCACCACTTACTCTGGAAACACCATATATTTT.

The V call is TRBV3-1 (or the pseudogene TRBV3-2), the J call TRBJ1-3; D unclear. CDR1 LGHDT and CDR2 YNNKEL come from the germline V gene (reference sequence). The CDR3 runs to 15 residues. The V and J ends lost 0 bases and 3 bases respectively, with 9 bases between them. The CDR3 is CASSQDFGLGNTIYF. CDR3 sequence (DNA): TGTGCCAGCAGCCAAGATTTTGGGCTTGGAAACACCATATATTTT.

V and J are TRBV13 and TRBJ1-2; D may be TRBD1 (6 bases). Per germline, CDR1 PRHDT and CDR2 FYEKMQ (reference sequence). This CDR3 is built from 15 residues. V shed 5 bases and J shed 6 bases, with 19 bases lying between them. The CDR3 loop is CASSGRATSGDGYTF. The CDR3 DNA reads as TGTGCCAGCAGCGGTAGGGCGACCTCAGGGGATGGCTACACCTTC.

The V and J genes are TRBV6-5 and TRBJ1-1; 7 bases match TRBD1. Germline assignment: CDR1 MNHEY and CDR2 SVGAGI. CDR3 length equals 15 residues. Unmatched junction bases numbered 5, after V lost 4 bases and J lost 0 bases. As DNA, the CDR3 is TGTGCCAGCAGTTTAGGGGACAGTTTGAACACTGAAGCTTTCTTT. Encoded protein: CASSLGDSLNTEAFF.

The chain is built from TRBV6-5 and TRBJ2-1; D unclear. With 4 bases removed from V and 7 bases from J, the gap between germline ends came to 8 bases. Germline assignment: CDR1 MNHEY and CDR2 SVGAGI. This CDR3 region has 12 residues. CDR3 in amino acids: CASSSRWNEQFF. For the CDR3, the DNA is TGTGCCAGCAGTTCCAGGTGGAATGAGCAGTTCTTC.

CDR3 nucleotide sequence: TGTGCCAGCTGGACAGGGGAAAGGAACACTGAAGCTTTCTTT. Translated, it gives CASWTGERNTEAFF. The chain has TRBV6-5 and TRBJ1-1; TRBD1 aligns across 9 bases. There are 14 residues in the CDR3. Germline CDR1 reads MNHEY; CDR2 reads SVGAGI. The trim removed 8 bases at V and 1 base at J, leaving 5 bases unmatched.

The chain carries TRBV15 and TRBJ2-5; 12 bases match TRBD2. Trimming cost V 5 bases and J 4 bases; bases outside gene matches: 11. From germline, CDR1 is LNHNV and CDR2 YYDKDF (reference sequence). This CDR3 has 17 residues. The CDR3 nucleotides are TGTGCCACCAGCTCGGAGCTAGCGGGAGGGGCGGGAGAGACCCAGTACTTC. Its translation is CATSSELAGGAGETQYF.

The CDR3, as DNA: TGTGCCAGTACGGAAGCGGGAGTAGATACGCAGTATTTT. Amino acid sequence: CASTEAGVDTQYF. This chain uses TRBV19 with TRBJ2-3; 8 bases map to TRBD2. CDR1 is LNHDA, CDR2 SQIVND, per germline (reference sequence). With V trimmed by 7 bases and J by 5 bases, 5 bases remained unmatched. The CDR3 is 13 residues long.